The clone carrying this TCR beta chain has at least ten counts. Trimming cost V 4 bases and J 7 bases; bases outside gene matches: 11. Germline loops: CDR1 SGHTA, CDR2 FQGTGA. This CDR3 spans 16 amino acids. This record belongs to a study of T cells after yellow fever vaccination. Study information: Fractions containing few cells were prepared with SMART-Seq v4 Ultra Low Input. General study points: Abundant bulk-population clonotypes could contaminate the FACS-sorted repertoires. On day 0, almost all vaccine-responding clonotypes were undetectable in sorted memory subsets.

A universal primer site and UMIs were added as TCR cDNA was made by 5'RACE template switching. One entry per CDR3 protein results from TCRdb running MiXCR on the 5' RACE reads. The sample includes 25,000 to 30,000 distinct CDR3 sequences, approximately 6% seen only once; the top ten take just under 25%. The clonotype comes from a man aged 30 to 39 who received the YFV17D yellow fever vaccine. This material consisted of PBMCs, either bulk or a sorted T-cell subset (CD4+, CD8+, memory, or dextramer-sorted; not recorded which), taken on the day of the yellow fever booster vaccination. This rearrangement joins TRBV7-3 to TRBJ2-1; 9 bases agree with TRBD2. CDR3 nucleotide sequence: TGTGCCAGCAGCTCCCATAGACTAGCGGCGAAAAATGAGCAGTTCTTC. As protein: CASSSHRLAAKNEQFF. The variable domain in full, completed from reference TRBV7-3 and TRBJ2-1, reads GAGVSQTPSNKVTEKGKYVELRCDPISGHTALYWYRQSLGQGPEFLIYFQGTGAADDSGLPNDRFFAVRPEGSVSTLKIQRTERGDSAVYLCASSSHRLAAKNEQFFGPGTRLTVL.